This entry concerns a single TCR beta chain. The antigen is not known. Sequence data for DNA of cultured CD4+ T cells were generated by the Oncomine TCR Beta short-read assay. TCRdb analysed the PCR reads with MiXCR anew, one entry per CDR3 protein. The profile shows roughly 20,000 distinct CDR3 sequences, over 55% of them singletons. This entry comes from a study of vaccination and CD4 T cells after COVID-19. For the study at large: The convalescent population consisted of six males and four females, two of whom were of Hispanic ethnicity.

Treatment defined: roughly 10-day PBMC culture with coronavirus spike peptide pools or control peptides (ViraFEST assay). First, ViraFEST expanded antigen-specific T cells with peptide pools, and next it sequenced the TCRs. There are 14 residues in the CDR3. CDR1 MGHDK and CDR2 SYGVNS come from the germline V gene. Between the trimmed V and J ends, which lost 1 base and 2 bases, there was a span of 8 bases. The origin of this receptor is a human donor who had recovered from COVID-19. J is TRBJ1-2 and V is TRBV25-1; D is ambiguous. The source material was CD4+ T cells from blood, cultured in vitro. CDR3: CASSELGSNYGYTF. The CDR3 nucleotides read TGTGCCAGCAGTGAATTGGGCAGCAACTATGGCTACACCTTC.